This T cell receptor (beta chain) was sequenced for a study of PD-1 blockade in classical Hodgkin lymphoma. Study background: Nivolumab was given intravenously to patients at 3 mg/kg every 2 weeks. The study, taken as a whole, reports: There was a significant rise in CD4+ TCR diversity by C4D1, with no such rise for CD8+. It was among complete responders that baseline diversity resembled that of newly diagnosed patients.

The CDR3 length is 14 residues. Germline CDR1 and CDR2: ENHRY and SYGVKD. Between the trimmed V and J ends, which lost 3 bases and 6 bases, there was a span of 14 bases. Produced via immunoSEQ multiplex PCR; TCRdb's table is partial and in-frame only. In the table there are roughly 60,000 clones, 91% of which are singletons. Time point reported: cycle 4 day 1 (C4D1), after more than five weeks of nivolumab. Brentuximab vedotin exposure varied among the patients, all of whom had relapsed after autologous stem cell transplantation. Classifying best responses yielded complete response, partial response or progressive disease. Worth noting for this clone: Its specificity is unknown.

The receptor's source is a human donor with classical Hodgkin lymphoma. The chain uses TRBV10-3 and TRBJ1-2, with D possibly TRBD1 on 5 matching bases. The material was peripheral blood mononuclear cells (PBMCs), obtained before the fourth cycle of nivolumab. As DNA, the CDR3 is TGTGCCATCAGTGAAGGGGCGGACACAGATGGCTACACCTTC. Translating it yields CAISEGADTDGYTF.